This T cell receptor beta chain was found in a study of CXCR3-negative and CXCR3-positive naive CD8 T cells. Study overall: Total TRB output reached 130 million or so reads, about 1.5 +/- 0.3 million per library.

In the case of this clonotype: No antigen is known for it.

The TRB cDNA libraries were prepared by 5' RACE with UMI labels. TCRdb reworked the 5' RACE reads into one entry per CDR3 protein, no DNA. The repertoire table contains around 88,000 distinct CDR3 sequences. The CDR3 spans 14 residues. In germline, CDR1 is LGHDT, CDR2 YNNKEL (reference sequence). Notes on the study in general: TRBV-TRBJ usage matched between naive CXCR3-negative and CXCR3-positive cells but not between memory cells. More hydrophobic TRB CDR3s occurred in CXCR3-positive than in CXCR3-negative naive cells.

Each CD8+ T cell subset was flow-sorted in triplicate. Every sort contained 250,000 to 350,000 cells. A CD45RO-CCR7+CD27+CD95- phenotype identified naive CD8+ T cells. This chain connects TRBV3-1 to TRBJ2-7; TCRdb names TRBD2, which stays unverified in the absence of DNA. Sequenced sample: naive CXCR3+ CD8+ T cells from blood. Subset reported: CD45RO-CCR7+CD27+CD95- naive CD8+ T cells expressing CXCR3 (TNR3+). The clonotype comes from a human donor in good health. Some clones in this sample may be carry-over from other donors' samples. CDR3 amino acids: CASSQTSGDYEQYF.